This T cell receptor (beta chain) was sequenced for a study of blood T cell repertoires in COVID-19. Germline CDR1 reads WNHNN; CDR2 reads SYGVQD (reference sequence). This CDR3 spans 19 amino acids. Trimming took 0 bases from V and 2 from J; bases not matched to a gene: 8. Methods used by the authors: Cell counts per sample came from amplifying reference gene primers. Using immunoSEQ multiplex PCR, the repertoire was profiled, and TCRdb retains in-frame clones only, with some absent. The D gene and trimming were derived from the DNA, and the V and J assignments and clone size from that table. The sample lists under 250,000 clones, roughly 84% occurring once.

This clonotype originated in a woman in her 30s who had recovered from COVID-19. Sample: peripheral blood. The chain has TRBV10-1 and TRBJ1-5; 12 nucleotides match TRBD1. The CDR3 protein is CASSESRDRGRVGNQPQHF. The CDR3 DNA reads as TGCGCCAGCAGTGAGTCGCGGGACAGGGGGCGCGTGGGCAATCAGCCCCAGCATTTT.